This T cell receptor (beta chain) is drawn from a study of shared clonotypes between healthy human individuals. Only in-frame clones appear in the TCRdb table, and some are missing; sequencing was by immunoSEQ multiplex PCR. The sample has 1.6 million or so clones, approximately 98.5% seen once. CDR1 SGHRS and CDR2 YFSETQ come from the germline V gene. The CDR3 is made up of 14 amino acids. V was pared by 3 bases and J by 2 bases, with 4 bases of the junction left unmatched. V usage is TRBV5-1 and J usage is TRBJ2-5; 7 positions agree with TRBD1. This clonotype originated in a man younger than 40 in good health. The sequenced material came from naive CD4+ T cells sorted from blood. Subset: CD45RA+ positively selected. Here the CDR3 DNA reads TGCGCCAGCAGCTCACAGGGGCTACAAGAGACCCAGTACTTC. Its protein is CASSSQGLQETQYF.